One T cell receptor beta chain is described in this entry. Per the original methods: Estimated nucleated cell counts came from reference gene primer amplification. Assay: immunoSEQ multiplex PCR; the TCRdb copy retains only in-frame clones and omits some. V and J calls plus clone size are reproduced from that table; the DNA served to infer D and trimming. This sample has about 200,000 clones, with roughly 82% found just once. The data belong to a study of blood T cell repertoires in COVID-19. This clonotype was sampled from an older woman with acute COVID-19. Sample: PBMCs or T cells enriched from blood (not recorded which).

CDR3 bases: TGCGCCAGCAGCTTGTCTTCAGGGGCGGTCACTGAAGCTTTCTTT. Translation gives CASSLSSGAVTEAFF. This chain uses TRBV5-1 with TRBJ1-1; D is possibly TRBD1 (6 bases). The CDR3 has 15 amino acids. V was trimmed by 1 base and J by 4 bases, leaving 14 bases between them. Germline V CDR1 and CDR2: SGHRS, YFSETQ.